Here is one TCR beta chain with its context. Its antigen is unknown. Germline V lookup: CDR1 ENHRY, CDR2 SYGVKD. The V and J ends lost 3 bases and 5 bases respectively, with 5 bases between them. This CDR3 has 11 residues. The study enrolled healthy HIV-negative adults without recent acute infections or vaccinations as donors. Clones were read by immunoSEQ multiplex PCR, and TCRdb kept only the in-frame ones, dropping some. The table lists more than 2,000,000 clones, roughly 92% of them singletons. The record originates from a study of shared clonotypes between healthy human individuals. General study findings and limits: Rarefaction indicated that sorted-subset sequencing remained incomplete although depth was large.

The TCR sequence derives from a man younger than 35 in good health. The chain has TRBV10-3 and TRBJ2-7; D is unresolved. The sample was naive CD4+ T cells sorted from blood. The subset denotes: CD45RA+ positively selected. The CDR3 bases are TGTGCCATCAGTGACGACCACGAGCAGTACTTC. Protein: CAISDDHEQYF.